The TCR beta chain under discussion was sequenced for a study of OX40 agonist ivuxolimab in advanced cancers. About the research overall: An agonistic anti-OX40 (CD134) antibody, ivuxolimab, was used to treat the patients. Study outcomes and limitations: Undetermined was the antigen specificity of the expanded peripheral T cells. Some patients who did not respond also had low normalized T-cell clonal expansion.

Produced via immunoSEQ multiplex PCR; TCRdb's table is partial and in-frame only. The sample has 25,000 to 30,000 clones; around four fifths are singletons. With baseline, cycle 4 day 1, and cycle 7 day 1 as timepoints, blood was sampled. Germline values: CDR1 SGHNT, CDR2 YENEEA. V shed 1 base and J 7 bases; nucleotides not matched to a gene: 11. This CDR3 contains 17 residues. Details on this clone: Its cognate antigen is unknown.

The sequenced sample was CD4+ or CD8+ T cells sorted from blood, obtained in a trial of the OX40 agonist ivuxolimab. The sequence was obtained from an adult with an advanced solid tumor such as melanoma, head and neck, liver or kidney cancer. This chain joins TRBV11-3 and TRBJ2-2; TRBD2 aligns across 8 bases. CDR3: CASSLVGKREFVGELFF. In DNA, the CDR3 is TGTGCCAGCAGCTTAGTAGGCAAGCGGGAGTTTGTCGGGGAGCTGTTTTTT.